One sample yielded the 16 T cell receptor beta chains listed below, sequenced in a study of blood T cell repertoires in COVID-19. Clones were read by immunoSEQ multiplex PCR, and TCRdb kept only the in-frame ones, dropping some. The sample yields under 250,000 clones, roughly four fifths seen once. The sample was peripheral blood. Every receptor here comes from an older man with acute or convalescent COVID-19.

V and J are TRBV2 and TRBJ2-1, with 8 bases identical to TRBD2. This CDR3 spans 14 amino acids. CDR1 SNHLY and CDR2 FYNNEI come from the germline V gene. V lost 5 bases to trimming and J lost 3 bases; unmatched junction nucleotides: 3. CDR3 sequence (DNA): TGTGCCAGCAGTTGGGGACTAGACTACAATGAGCAGTTCTTC. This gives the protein CASSWGLDYNEQFF.

CDR3 nucleotides: TGCGCCAGCAGCCCCCTCCCGTCGGGGAGGTCCTACAATGAGCAGTTCTTC. It is translated as CASSPLPSGRSYNEQFF. J is TRBJ2-1 and V is TRBV5-1; TRBD2 is a possible D gene (6 bases). The CDR3 is 17 residues long. CDR1 SGHRS and CDR2 YFSETQ come from the germline V gene. Trimming stripped 4 bases from V and 1 base from J, with 18 bases between.

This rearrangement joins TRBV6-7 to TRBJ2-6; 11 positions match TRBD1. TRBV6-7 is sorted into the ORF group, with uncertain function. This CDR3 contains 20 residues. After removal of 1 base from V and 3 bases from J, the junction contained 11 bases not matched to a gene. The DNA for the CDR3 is TGTGCCAGCAGTTACTGGACGAAGGACAGGGGGCTGGGTGGGGCCAACGTCCTGACTTTC. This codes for CASSYWTKDRGLGGANVLTF.

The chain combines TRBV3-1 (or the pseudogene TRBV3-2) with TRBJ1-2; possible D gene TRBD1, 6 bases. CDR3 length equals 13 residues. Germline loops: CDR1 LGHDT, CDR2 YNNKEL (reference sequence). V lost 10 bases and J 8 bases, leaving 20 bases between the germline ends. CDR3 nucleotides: TGTGCCACCGGGACACATGGATTAGGAGGCTACACCTTC. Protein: CATGTHGLGGYTF.

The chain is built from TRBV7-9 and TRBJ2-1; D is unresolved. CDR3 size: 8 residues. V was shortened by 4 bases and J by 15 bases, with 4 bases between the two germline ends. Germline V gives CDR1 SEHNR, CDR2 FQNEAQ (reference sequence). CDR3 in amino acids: CASSSWFF. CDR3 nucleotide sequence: TGTGCCAGCAGCTCCTGGTTCTTC.

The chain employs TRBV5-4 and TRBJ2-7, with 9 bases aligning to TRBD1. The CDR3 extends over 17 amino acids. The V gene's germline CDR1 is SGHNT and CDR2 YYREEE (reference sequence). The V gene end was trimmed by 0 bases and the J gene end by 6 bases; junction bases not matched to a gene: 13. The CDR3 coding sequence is TGTGCCAGCAGCTTGGCAGGGCTGGGGACAGGGATGGTCGAGCAGTACTTC. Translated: CASSLAGLGTGMVEQYF.

CDR3 sequence reads: CASSIDVRGYGYTF. CDR3 DNA: TGTGCCAGTAGTATAGACGTCCGAGGCTATGGCTACACCTTC. This rearrangement joins TRBV19 to TRBJ1-2; D gene uncertain. The CDR3 is 14 residues long. The germline V and J ends were trimmed by 0 bases and 4 bases, with 9 bases remaining between them. In germline, CDR1 is LNHDA, CDR2 SQIVND (reference sequence).

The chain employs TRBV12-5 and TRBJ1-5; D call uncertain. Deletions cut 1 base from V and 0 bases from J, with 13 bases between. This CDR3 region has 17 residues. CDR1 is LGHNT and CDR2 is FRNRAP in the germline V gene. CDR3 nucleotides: TGTGCTAGTGGTTTGGGGGCAAATGGAGGTAGCAATCAGCCCCAGCATTTT. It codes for CASGLGANGGSNQPQHF.

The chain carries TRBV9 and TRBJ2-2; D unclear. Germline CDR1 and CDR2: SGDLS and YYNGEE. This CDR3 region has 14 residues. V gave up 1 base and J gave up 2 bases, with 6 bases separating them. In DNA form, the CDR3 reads TGTGCCAGCAGCGTATCGGGTAACACCGGGGAGCTGTTTTTT. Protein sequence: CASSVSGNTGELFF.

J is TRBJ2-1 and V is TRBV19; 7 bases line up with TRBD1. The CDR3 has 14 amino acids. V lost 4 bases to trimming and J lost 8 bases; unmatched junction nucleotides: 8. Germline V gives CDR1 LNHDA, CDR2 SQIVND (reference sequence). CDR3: CASSTLSTGHEQFF. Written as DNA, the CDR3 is TGTGCCAGTAGTACCCTATCGACAGGGCATGAGCAGTTCTTC.

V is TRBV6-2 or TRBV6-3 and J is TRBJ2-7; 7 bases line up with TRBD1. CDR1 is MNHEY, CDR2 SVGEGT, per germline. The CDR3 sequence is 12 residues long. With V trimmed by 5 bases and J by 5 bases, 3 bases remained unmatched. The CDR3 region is CASSRGLNEQYF. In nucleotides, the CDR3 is TGTGCCAGCAGTAGGGGGCTCAACGAGCAGTACTTC.

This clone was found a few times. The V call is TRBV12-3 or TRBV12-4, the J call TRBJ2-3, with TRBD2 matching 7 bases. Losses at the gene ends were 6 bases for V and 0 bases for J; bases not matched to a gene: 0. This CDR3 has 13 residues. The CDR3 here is CASRTSSTDTQYF. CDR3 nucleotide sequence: TGTGCCAGCAGGACTAGCAGCACAGATACGCAGTATTTT.

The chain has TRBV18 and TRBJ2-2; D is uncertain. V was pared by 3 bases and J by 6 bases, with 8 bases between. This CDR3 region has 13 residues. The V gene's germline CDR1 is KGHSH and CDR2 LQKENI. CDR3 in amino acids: CASSPPPAGELFF. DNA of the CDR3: TGTGCCAGCTCACCCCCTCCGGCCGGGGAGCTGTTTTTT.

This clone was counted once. CDR3 in DNA: TGTGCCAGCAGTCCGGGACTAGCGGGTACAGATACGCAGTATTTT. This codes for CASSPGLAGTDTQYF. The chain links TRBV6-5 to TRBJ2-3; TRBD2 matches at 12 bases. This CDR3 has 15 residues. Trimming removed 5 bases from V and 3 bases from J; junction bases left unmatched: 3. Germline CDR1 is MNHEY and CDR2 is SVGAGI.

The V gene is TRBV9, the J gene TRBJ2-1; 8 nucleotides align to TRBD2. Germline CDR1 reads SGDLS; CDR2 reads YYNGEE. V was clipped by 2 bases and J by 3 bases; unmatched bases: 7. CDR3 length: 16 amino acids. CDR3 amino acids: CASSVGSGVDYNEQFF. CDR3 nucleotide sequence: TGTGCCAGCAGCGTGGGTAGCGGGGTAGACTACAATGAGCAGTTCTTC.

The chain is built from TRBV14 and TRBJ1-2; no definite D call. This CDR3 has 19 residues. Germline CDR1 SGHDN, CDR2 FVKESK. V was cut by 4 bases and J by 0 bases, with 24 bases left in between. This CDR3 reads CASSLSNYGVLSANYGYTF. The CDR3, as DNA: TGTGCCAGCAGCCTCTCGAACTACGGGGTACTTTCAGCTAACTATGGCTACACCTTC.